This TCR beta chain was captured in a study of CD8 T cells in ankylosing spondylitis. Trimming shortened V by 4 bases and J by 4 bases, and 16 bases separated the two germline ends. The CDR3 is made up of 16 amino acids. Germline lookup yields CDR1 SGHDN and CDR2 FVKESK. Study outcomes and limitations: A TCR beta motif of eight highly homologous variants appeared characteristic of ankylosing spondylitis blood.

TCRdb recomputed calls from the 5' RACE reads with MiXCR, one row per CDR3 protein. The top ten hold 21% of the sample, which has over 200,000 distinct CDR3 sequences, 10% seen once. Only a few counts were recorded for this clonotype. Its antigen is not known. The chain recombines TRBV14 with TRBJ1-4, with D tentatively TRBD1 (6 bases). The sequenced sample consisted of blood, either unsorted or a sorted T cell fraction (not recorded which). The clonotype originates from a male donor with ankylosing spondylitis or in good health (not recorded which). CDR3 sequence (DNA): TGTGCCAGCAGCCTTCAATCCGGGGGCCTTAATGAAAAACTGTTTTTT. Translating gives CASSLQSGGLNEKLFF.